This T cell receptor (beta chain) was identified during a study of blood T cells in healthy people across ages. The use of a sample-barcoded 5' primer and a J-beta primer mix characterized a second PCR of 7 to 11 cycles. One entry per CDR3 protein results from TCRdb running MiXCR on the 5' RACE reads. Among 780,000 or so distinct CDR3 sequences listed, 50% to 65% were seen once. Per germline, CDR1 DFQATT and CDR2 SNEGSKA (reference sequence). V gave up 3 bases and J gave up 5 bases; unmatched junction bases: 7. This CDR3 region has 14 residues. This clonotype was counted only a few times. The chain has TRBV20-1 and TRBJ2-1; 7 bases line up with TRBD2. The receptor was isolated from a man aged 80 or over in good health. The sequenced sample was blood. CDR3 sequence (DNA): TGCAGTGCTAGGCGACTAGCCGTTCACAATGAGCAGTTCTTC. This gives the protein CSARRLAVHNEQFF.